The source of this T cell receptor (beta chain) is a study of blood T cell repertoires in COVID-19 (dated by TCRdb to about 2020). Background for the entire study: Samples from collaborators originated in the United States, Italy and Spain and spanned both the acute and convalescent phases of COVID-19. The prospective study material was composed of cDNA or gDNA derived from T cells, B-cell-depleted T cells, or PBMCs. Deeply sampled blood TCRbeta repertoires from subjects exposed to, actively infected with, or recovered from COVID-19 were included in the dataset. The repertoires were released in a freely available public database intended as a resource for research on the immune response to SARS-CoV-2. The samples were drawn from two sources: the first 160 participants of the ongoing ImmuneRACE study, and 1,000 to 1,500 subjects contributed by 6 global collaborators. A de-identified subject ID, COVID-19 status, age in years and sex were almost always included in the sample metadata. HLA class I and class II types, where available, came from metadata supplied by the sample provider rather than from assay-based typing. Overall study outcomes, separate from this receptor: The quantity of clinical and demographic metadata differed by source and by participant and was supplied without curation.

TCRbeta CDR3 regions were amplified from genomic DNA by means of the immunoSEQ Assay, a bias-controlled multiplex PCR. Per the source publication's procedure: Nucleated cell counts per sample were estimated from amplification of reference gene primers within the assay. Sequence reads were collapsed and filtered to measure the absolute abundance of every unique TCRbeta CDR3 rearrangement. Productive Simpson clonality was computed per sample as the square root of Simpson's diversity index over productive rearrangements. This is the immuneACCESS table as TCRdb keeps it, with only in-frame sequences that have V and J called. A part of the clones is gone; compared with another copy, unresolved V genes explain less than half, and the rest is unexplained. V and J calls plus clone size are reproduced from that table; the DNA served to infer D and trimming. The sample records roughly 74,000 clones, roughly 81% of which are singletons. Clones ranked in the top ten supply 30% to 45% of the sample.

Collaborating institutions collected whole blood in K2EDTA tubes following their own protocols. For TCRbeta analysis, collaborator samples were shipped as frozen whole blood, as isolated PBMCs, or as DNA extracted from either sample type. From cysteine to phenylalanine, the CDR3 is 12 amino acids long. Solely the CDR3 DNA is kept, with 36 bases framed from the first base. The V end loses 0 bases and the J end loses 6 bases, and a stretch of 6 bases separates them. Based on the germline V gene, the CDR1 and CDR2 sequences are KGHSH and LQKENI. Regarding this clone: The antigen it recognizes is unknown. Base qualities are missing; no much larger clone stands one base away.

This clonotype was obtained from a man aged 65 to 79 with acute or convalescent COVID-19. The V and J segments used are TRBV18 and TRBJ2-7, with the D segment identity uncertain. Sample: peripheral blood. Here the CDR3 is given as CASSPPTGEQYF. The DNA is as follows: TGTGCCAGCTCACCACCTACTGGCGAGCAGTACTTC.